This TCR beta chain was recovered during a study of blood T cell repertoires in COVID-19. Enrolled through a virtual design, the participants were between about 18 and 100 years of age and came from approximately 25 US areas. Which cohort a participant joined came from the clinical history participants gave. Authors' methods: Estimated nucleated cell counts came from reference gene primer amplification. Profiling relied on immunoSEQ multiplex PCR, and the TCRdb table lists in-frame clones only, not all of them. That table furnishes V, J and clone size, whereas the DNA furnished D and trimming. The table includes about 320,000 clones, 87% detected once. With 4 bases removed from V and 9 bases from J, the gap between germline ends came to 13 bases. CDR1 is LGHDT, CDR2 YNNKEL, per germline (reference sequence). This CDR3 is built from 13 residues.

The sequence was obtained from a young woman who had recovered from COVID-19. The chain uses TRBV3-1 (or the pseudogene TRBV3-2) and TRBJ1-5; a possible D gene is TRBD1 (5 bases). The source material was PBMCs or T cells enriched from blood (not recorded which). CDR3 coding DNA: TGTGCCAGCAGCCTCAGGGACGGGGGGCCCCAGCATTTT. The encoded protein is CASSLRDGGPQHF.